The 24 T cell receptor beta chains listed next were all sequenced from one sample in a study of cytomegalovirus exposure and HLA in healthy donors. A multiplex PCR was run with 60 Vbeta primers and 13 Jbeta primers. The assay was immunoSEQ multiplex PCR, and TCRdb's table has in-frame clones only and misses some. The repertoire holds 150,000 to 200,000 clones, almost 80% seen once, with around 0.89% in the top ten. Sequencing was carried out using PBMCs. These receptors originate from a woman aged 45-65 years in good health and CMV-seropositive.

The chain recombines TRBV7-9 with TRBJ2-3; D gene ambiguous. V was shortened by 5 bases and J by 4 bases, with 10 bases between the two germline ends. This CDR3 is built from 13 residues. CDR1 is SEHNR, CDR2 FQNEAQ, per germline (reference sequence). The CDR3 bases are TGTGCCAGCAGCGTTTTCAGTGCAGATACGCAGTATTTT. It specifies CASSVFSADTQYF.

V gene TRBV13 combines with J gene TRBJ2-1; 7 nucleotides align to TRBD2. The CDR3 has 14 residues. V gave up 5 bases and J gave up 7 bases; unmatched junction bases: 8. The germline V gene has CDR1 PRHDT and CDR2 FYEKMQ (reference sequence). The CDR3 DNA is TGTGCCAGCAGCCTGGGACTGGGGGGGAATGAGCAGTTCTTC. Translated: CASSLGLGGNEQFF.

This CDR3 reads CASSSRAGGTLYEQYF. The CDR3 nucleotides are TGTGCCAGCAGTAGCCGGGCAGGGGGAACCCTTTACGAGCAGTACTTC. V usage is TRBV27 and J usage is TRBJ2-7, with 7 bases matching TRBD1. The CDR3 is 16 amino acids. CDR1 and CDR2 (germline): MNHEY, SMNVEV (reference sequence). V shed 5 bases, J shed 4 bases, and the junction held 14 bases outside the gene matches.

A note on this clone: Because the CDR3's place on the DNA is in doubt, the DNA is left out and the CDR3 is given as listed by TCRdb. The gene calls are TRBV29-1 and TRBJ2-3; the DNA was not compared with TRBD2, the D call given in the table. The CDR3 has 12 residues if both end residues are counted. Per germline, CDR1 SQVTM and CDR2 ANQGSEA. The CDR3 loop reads CSVGPGTDTQYF.

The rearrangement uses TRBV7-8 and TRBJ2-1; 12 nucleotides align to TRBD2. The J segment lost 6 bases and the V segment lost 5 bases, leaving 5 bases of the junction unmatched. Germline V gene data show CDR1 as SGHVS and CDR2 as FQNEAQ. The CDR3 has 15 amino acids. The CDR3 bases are TGTGCCAGCAGCGTCGGACTAGCGGGGAGCAATGAGCAGTTCTTC. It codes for CASSVGLAGSNEQFF.

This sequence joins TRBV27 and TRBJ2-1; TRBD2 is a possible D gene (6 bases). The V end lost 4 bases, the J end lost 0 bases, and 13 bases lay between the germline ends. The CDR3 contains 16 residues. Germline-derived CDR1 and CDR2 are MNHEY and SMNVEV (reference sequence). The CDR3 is CASSSQLASSYNEQFF. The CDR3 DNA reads TGTGCCAGCAGTTCCCAACTAGCAAGCTCCTACAATGAGCAGTTCTTC.

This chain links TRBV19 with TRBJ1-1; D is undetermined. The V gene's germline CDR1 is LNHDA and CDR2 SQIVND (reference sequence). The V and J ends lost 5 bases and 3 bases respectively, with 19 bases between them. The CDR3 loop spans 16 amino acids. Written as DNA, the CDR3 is TGTGCCAGTAGTGTCAGGCTACTGATTTGGGACACTGAAGCTTTCTTT. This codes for CASSVRLLIWDTEAFF.

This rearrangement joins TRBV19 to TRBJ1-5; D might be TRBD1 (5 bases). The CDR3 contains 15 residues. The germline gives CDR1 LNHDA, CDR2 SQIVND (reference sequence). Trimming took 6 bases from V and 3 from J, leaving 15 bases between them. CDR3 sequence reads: CASRTSGGTNQPQHF. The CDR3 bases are TGTGCCAGTAGAACCTCGGGGGGGACCAATCAGCCCCAGCATTTT.

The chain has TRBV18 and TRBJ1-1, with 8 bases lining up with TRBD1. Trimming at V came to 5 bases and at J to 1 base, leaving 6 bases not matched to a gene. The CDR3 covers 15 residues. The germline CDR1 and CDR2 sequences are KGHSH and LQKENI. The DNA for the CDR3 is TGTGCCAGCTCAGACGCAGGGGGCGGGAACACTGAAGCTTTCTTT. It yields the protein CASSDAGGGNTEAFF.

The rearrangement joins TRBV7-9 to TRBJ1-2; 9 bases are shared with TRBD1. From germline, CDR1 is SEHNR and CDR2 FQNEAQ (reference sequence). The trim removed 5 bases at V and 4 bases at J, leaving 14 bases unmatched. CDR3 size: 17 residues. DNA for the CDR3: TGTGCCAGCAGCAACCCTCCGGGACAGGGCGTGCTCTATGGCTACACCTTC. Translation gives CASSNPPGQGVLYGYTF.

This CDR3 reads CATSRDLWSGQYF. The CDR3 bases are TGTGCCACCAGCAGAGATTTGTGGAGTGGGCAGTACTTC. The chain has TRBV15 and TRBJ2-7; no firm D call. CDR1 and CDR2 from the germline V gene are LNHNV and YYDKDF (reference sequence). CDR3 length: 13 residues. V gave up 0 bases and J gave up 9 bases, with 12 bases separating them.

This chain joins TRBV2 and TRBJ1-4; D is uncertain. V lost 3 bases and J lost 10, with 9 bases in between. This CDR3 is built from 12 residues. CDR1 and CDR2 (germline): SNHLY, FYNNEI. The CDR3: CASSEGRGKLFF. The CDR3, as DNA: TGTGCCAGCAGTGAGGGCCGGGGAAAACTGTTTTTT.

CDR3 coding DNA: TGCGCCAGCAGCCCGGACAGCGGTTCACCCCTCCACTTT. Amino acid sequence: CASSPDSGSPLHF. The chain couples TRBV5-1 to TRBJ1-6; D might be TRBD1 (6 bases). Germline assignment: CDR1 SGHRS and CDR2 YFSETQ. The CDR3 spans 13 residues. Trimming cost V 4 bases and J 9 bases, with 11 bases left between them.

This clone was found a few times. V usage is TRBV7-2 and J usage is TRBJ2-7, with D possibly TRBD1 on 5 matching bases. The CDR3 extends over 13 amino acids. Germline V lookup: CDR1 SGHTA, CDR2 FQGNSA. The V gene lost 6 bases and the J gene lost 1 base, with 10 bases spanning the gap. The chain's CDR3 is CASRFTGSYEQYF. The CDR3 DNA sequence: TGTGCCAGCAGATTTACAGGTTCCTACGAGCAGTACTTC.

CDR3 bases: TGTGCCAGCGATGACGGTCTACAGGGCCCGGCCTCCTACGAGCAGTACTTC. Amino acid sequence: CASDDGLQGPASYEQYF. The chain uses TRBV28 and TRBJ2-7; possibly TRBD1 for D (6 bases). Trimming took 8 bases from V and 0 from J, leaving 23 bases between them. CDR1 is MDHEN, CDR2 SYDVKM, per germline. The CDR3 extends over 17 amino acids.

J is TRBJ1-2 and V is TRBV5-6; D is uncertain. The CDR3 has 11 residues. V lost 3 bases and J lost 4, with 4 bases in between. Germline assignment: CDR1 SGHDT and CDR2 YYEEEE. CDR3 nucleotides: TGTGCCAGCAGCTCAGTCTATGGCTACACCTTC. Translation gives CASSSVYGYTF.

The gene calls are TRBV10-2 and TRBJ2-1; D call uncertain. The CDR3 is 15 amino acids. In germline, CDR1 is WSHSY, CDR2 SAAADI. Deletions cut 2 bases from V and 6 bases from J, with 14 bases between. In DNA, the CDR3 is TGCGCCAGCAGTGAGGTGGGCGCCGGTTCCAATGAGCAGTTCTTC. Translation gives CASSEVGAGSNEQFF.

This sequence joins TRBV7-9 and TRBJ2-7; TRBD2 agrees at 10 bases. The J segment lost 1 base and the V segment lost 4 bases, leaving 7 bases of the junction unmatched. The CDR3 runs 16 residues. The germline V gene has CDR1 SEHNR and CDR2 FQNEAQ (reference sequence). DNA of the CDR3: TGTGCCAGCAGCTCCCCGGGACTAGCGCCGTCCTACGAGCAGTACTTC. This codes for CASSSPGLAPSYEQYF.

The CDR3 is CASSPRASEVGGYTF. In nucleotides, the CDR3 is TGTGCCAGTAGTCCCAGGGCCAGCGAGGTAGGAGGCTACACCTTC. J is TRBJ1-2 and V is TRBV19, with D maybe TRBD1 (5 bases). Germline CDR1 LNHDA, CDR2 SQIVND (reference sequence). The ends were cut back, 5 bases at V and 8 bases at J, with 21 bases in the middle. This CDR3 is 15 amino acids long. Looking up the rest from reference TRBV19 and TRBJ1-2 gives the full variable domain: DGGITQSPKYLFRKEGQNVTLSCEQNLNHDAMYWYRQDPGQGLRLIYYSQIVNDFQKGDIAEGYSVSREKKESFPLTVTSAQKNPTAFYLCASSPRASEVGGYTFGSGTRLTVV.

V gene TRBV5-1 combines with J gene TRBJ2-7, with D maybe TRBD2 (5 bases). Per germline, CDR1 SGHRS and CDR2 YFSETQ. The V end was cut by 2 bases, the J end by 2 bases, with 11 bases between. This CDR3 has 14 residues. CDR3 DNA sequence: TGCGCCAGCAGCTTAAGCGGTTCCCCCTACGAGCAGTACTTC. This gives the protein CASSLSGSPYEQYF.

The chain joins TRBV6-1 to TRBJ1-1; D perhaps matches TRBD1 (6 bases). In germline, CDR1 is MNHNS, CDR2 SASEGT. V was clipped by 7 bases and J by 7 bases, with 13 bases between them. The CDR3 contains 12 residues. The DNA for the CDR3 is TGTGCCAGCATGATCCAGGGGTTTGAAGCTTTCTTT. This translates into CASMIQGFEAFF.

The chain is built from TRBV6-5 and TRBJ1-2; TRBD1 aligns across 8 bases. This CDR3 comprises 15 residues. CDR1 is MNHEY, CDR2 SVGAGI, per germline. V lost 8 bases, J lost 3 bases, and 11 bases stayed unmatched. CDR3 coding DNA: TGTGCCAGCTATGGACAGGGCAACGGAGACTATGGCTACACCTTC. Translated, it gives CASYGQGNGDYGYTF.

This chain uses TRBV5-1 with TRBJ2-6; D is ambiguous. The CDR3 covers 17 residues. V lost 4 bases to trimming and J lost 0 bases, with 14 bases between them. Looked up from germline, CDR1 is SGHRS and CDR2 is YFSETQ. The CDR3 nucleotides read TGCGCCAGCAGCCCGAACACCGCCCTCTCTGGGGCCAACGTCCTGACTTTC. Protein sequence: CASSPNTALSGANVLTF.

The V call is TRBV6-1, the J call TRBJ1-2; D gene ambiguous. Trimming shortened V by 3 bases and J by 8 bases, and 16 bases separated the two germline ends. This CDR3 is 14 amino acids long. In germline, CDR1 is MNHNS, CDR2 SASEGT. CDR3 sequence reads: CASSDEGGVGGYTF. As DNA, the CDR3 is TGTGCCAGCAGTGACGAGGGCGGGGTTGGCGGCTACACCTTC.